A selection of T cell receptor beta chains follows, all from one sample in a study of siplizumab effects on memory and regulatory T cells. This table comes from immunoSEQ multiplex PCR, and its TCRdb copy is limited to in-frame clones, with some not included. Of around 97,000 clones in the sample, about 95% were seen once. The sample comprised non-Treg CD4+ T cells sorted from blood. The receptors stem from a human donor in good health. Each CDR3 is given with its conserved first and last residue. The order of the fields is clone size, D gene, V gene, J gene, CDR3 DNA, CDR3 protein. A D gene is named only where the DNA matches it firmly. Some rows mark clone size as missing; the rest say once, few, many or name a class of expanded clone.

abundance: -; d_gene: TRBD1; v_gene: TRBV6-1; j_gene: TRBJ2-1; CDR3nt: TGTGCCAGCAGCCTCGACAGGGGTTTGGAGCAGTTCTTC; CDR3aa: CASSLDRGLEQFF
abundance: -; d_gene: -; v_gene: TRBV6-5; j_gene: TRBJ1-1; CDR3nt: TGTGCCAGCTCCCGTGCGGGGCAATCAGTCGCTTTCTTT; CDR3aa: CASSRAGQSVAFF
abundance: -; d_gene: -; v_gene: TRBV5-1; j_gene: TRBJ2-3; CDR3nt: TGCGCCAGCAGCTTGTCGGATACGCAGTATTTT; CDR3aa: CASSLSDTQYF
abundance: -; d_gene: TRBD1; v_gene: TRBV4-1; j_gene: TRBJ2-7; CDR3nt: TGCGCCAGCAGCCATGCCCCAGGGGGTGGTGAGTACGAGCAGTACTTC; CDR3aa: CASSHAPGGGEYEQYF
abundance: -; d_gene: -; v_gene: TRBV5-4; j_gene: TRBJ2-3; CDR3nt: TGTGCCAGCAGCTTGGCCCTGAAAAGGGATACGCAGTATTTT; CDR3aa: CASSLALKRDTQYF
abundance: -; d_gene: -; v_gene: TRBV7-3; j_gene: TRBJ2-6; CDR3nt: TGTGCCAGCAGCCTAGGGACGGCTGGGGCCAACGTCCTGACTTTC; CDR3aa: CASSLGTAGANVLTF
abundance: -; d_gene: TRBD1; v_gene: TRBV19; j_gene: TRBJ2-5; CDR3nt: TGTGCCAGTAGTATCTGGACAGGGGGGAAAGAGACCCAGTACTTC; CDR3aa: CASSIWTGGKETQYF
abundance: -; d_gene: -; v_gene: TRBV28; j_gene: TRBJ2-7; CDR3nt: TGTGCCAGCAGTTACTCGACAGCCGTCTACGAGCAGTACTTC; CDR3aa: CASSYSTAVYEQYF
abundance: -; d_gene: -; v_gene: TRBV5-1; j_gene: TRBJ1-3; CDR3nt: TGCGCCAGCAGCTTGGTGGCAGCCGGAAACACCATATATTTT; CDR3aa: CASSLVAAGNTIYF
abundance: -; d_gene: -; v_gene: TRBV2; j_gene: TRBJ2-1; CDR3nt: TGTGCCAGCAGTGGTTTGAGCGGGTCCTACAATGAGCAGTTCTTC; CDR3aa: CASSGLSGSYNEQFF
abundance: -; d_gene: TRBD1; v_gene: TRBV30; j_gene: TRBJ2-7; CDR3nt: TGTGCCTGGAGCCGGACAGGCAGCTGGCAGTACTTC; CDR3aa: CAWSRTGSWQYF
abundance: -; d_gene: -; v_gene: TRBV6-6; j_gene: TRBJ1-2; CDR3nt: TGTGCCAGCAGTATGCCCAGGGACGTTTTAATAGGCTACACCTTC; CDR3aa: CASSMPRDVLIGYTF
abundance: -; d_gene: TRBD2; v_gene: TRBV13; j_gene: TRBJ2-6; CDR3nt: TGTGCCAGCAGCGAGAGTTGGCTAGCGGGTTACTCTGGGGCCAACGTCCTGACTTTC; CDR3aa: CASSESWLAGYSGANVLTF
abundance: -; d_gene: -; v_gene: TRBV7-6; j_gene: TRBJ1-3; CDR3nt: TGTGCCAGCAGCTTAGGGGAATCTGGAAACACCATATATTTT; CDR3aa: CASSLGESGNTIYF
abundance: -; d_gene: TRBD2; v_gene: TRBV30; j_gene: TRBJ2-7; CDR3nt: TGTGCCTGGAGTGTACGAGCGGGAACTTACGAGCAGTACTTC; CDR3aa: CAWSVRAGTYEQYF
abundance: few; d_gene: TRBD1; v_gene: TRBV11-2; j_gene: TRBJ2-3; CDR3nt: TGTGCCAGCAGCTTAGGCGGGACAGGGTTCACAGATACGCAGTATTTT; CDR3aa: CASSLGGTGFTDTQYF
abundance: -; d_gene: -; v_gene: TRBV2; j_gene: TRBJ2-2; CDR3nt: TGTGCCAGCAGTGGTGGGATGGTGGCCGGGGAGCTGTTTTTT; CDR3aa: CASSGGMVAGELFF
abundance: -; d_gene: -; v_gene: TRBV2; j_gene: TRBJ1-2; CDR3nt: TGTGCCAGCAGTGAAGACAGGGACTATGGCTACACCTTC; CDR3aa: CASSEDRDYGYTF
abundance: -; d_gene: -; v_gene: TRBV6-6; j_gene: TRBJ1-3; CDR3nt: TGTGCCAGCACAAGAGATGGAAACACCATATATTTT; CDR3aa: CASTRDGNTIYF
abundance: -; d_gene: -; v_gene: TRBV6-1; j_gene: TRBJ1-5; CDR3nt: TGTGCCAGCAGTGAAGTAGTTCAGCCCCAGCATTTT; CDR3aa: CASSEVVQPQHF
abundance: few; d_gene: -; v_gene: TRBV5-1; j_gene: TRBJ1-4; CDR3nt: TGCGCCAGCAGTTGGACAGCGACAACTAATGAAAAACTGTTTTTT; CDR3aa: CASSWTATTNEKLFF
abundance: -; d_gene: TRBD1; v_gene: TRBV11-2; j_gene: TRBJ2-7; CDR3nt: TGTGCCAGCGAACAGGGGGGACAGGCCCCAGGGGAGCAGTACTTC; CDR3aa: CASEQGGQAPGEQYF
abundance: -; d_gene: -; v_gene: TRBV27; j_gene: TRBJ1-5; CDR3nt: TGTGCCAGCAGTGGCTATAGCAATCAGCCCCAGCATTTT; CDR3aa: CASSGYSNQPQHF
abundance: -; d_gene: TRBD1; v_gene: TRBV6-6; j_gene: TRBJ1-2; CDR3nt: TGTGCCAGCACCCCAGGGGGGCTTAGCTATGGCTACACCTTC; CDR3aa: CASTPGGLSYGYTF
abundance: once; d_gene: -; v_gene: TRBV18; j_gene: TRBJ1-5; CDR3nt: TGTGCCAGCTCACCTTTCAGGGGCAATCAGCCCCAGCATTTT; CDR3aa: CASSPFRGNQPQHF
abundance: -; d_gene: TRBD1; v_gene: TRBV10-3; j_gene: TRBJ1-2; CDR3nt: TGTGCCATCAGTGAGTCTGGGGGACAGGTGACCTATGGCTACACCTTC; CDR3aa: CAISESGGQVTYGYTF
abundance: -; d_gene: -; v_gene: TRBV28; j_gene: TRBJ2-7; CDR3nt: TGTGCCAGCAGTCAGGGGACACCCGTTGATTACGAGCAGTACTTC; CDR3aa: CASSQGTPVDYEQYF
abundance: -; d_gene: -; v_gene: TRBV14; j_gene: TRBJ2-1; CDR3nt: TGTGCCAGCAGCCAAGCCTTGGGGGGTGAGCAGTTCTTC; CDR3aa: CASSQALGGEQFF
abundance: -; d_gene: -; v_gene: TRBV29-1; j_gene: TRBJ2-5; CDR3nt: TGCAGCGTTGATGGGGGGGAGACCCAGTACTTC; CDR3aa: CSVDGGETQYF
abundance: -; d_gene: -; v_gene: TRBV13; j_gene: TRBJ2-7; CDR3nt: TGTGCCAGCAGCTTGGCAGGGACCTACGAGCAGTACTTC; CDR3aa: CASSLAGTYEQYF
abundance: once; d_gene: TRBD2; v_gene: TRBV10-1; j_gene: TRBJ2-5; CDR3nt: TGCGCCAGCAGCAGGACTAGGGTTGAGACCCAGTACTTC; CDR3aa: CASSRTRVETQYF
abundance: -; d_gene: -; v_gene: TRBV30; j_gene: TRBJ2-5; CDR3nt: TGTGCCTGGAGTAAAGTAGCCGGTCAAGAGACCCAGTACTTC; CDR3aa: CAWSKVAGQETQYF
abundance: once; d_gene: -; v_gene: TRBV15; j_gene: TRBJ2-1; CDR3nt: TGTGCCACCAGCAGAGAAGATTTTTACAATGAGCAGTTCTTC; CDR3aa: CATSREDFYNEQFF
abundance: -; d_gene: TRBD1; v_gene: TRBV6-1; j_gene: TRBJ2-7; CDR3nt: TGTGCCAGTAACTTCCGGGACAGGGCTTTATACGAGCAGTACTTC; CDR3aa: CASNFRDRALYEQYF
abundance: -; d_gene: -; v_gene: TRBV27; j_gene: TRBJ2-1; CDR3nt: TGTGCCAGCAGTTTTACGGGAGAGCACAATGAGCAGTTCTTC; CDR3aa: CASSFTGEHNEQFF
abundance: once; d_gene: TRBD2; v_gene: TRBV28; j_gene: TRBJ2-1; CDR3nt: TGTGCCAGCAGTGGAACCCGGGTAGCGGGAGGGGCCTACAATGAGCAGTTCTTC; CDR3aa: CASSGTRVAGGAYNEQFF
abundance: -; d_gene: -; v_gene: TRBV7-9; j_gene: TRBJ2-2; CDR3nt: TGTGCCAGCAGCCGAGAAAATGGACGGGACACCGGGGAGCTGTTTTTT; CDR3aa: CASSRENGRDTGELFF
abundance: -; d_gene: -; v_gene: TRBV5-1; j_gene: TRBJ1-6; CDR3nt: TGCGCCAGCAGCTTGTCGTTGTCAGGGAGGATGAATAATTCACCCCTCCACTTT; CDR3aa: CASSLSLSGRMNNSPLHF
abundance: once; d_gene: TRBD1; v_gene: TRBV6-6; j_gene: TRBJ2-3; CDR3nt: TGTGCCAGCAGTTACGGGACAGGGAACACAGATACGCAGTATTTT; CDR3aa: CASSYGTGNTDTQYF
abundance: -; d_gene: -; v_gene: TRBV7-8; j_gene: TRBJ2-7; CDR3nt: TGTGCCAGCAGCTTTCAGGGGTACGAGCAGTACTTC; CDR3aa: CASSFQGYEQYF
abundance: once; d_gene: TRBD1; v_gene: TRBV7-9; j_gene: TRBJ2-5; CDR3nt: TGTGCCAGCAGGGGACAGGGCGTGGAGACCCAGTACTTC; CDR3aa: CASRGQGVETQYF
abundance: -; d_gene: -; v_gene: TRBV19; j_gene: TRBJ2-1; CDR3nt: TGTGCCAGTTGTGCGGAGTTCAATGAGCAGTTCTTC; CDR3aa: CASCAEFNEQFF
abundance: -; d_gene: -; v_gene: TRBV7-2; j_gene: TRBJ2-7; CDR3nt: TGTGCCAGCGGCCTCTACGAGCAGTACTTC; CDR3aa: CASGLYEQYF
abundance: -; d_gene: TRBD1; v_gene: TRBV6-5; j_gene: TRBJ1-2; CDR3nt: TGTGCCAGCAGTCGTGGGACAGGGCAATATGGCTACACCTTC; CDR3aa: CASSRGTGQYGYTF
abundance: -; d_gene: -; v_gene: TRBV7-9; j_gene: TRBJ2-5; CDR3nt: TGTGCCAGCAGCTCGAGGGGGGTTGGGGAGACCCAGTACTTC; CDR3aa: CASSSRGVGETQYF
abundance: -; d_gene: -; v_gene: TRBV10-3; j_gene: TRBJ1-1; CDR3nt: TGTGCCATCAGTGCGGGGCTGATCACTGAAGCTTTCTTT; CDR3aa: CAISAGLITEAFF
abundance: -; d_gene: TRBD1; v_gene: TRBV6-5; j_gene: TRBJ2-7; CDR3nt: TGTGCCATCACGGGACAGTTGGGCTACGAGCAGTACTTC; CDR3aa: CAITGQLGYEQYF
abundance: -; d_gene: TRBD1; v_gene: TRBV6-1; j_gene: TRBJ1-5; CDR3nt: TGTGCCAGCAGTGCCCCAGTCAGGGGGGGTCAGCCCCAGCATTTT; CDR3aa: CASSAPVRGGQPQHF
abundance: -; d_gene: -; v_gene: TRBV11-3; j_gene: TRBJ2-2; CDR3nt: TGTGCCAGCAGCTTACACGGGGTGGGCACCGGGGAGCTGTTTTTT; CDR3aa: CASSLHGVGTGELFF
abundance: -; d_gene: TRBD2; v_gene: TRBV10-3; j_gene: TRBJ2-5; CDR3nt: TGTGCCATCAGTGACCCTACCCCGGGGGGACAAGAGACCCAGTACTTC; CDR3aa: CAISDPTPGGQETQYF
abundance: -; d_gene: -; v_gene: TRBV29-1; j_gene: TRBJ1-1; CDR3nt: TGCAGCGTTGAAGGCTCACAGGGTCGTTCTGAAGCTTTCTTT; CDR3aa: CSVEGSQGRSEAFF
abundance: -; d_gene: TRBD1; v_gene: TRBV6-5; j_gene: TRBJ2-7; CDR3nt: TGTGCCAGCAGGCAACAGGGGGCCTACGAGCAGTACTTC; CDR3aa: CASRQQGAYEQYF
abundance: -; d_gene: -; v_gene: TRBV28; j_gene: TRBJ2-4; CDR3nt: TGTGCCAGCAGTTTTACTAGGGCTGAGAAAGCCAAAAACATTCAGTACTTC; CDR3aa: CASSFTRAEKAKNIQYF
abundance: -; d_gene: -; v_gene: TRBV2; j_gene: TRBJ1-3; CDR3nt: TGTGCCAGCGGGAGACTCTCTGGAAACACCATATATTTT; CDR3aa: CASGRLSGNTIYF
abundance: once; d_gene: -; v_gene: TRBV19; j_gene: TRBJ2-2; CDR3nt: TGTGCCAGTAGCCGAGCGGAATCTAACACCGGGGAGCTGTTTTTT; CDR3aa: CASSRAESNTGELFF
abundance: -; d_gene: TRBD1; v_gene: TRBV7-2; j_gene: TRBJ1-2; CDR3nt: TGTGCCAGCAGCTCAAGACAGGGGAGCGGCTACACCTTC; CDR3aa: CASSSRQGSGYTF
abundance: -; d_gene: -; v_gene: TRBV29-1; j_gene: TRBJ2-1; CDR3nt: TGCAGCGTTTCCCTTAAAATTAAGATCGACAATGAGCAGTTCTTC; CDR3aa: CSVSLKIKIDNEQFF
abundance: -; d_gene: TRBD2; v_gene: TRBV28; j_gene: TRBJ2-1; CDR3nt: TGTGCCAGCAGTCCCCGATCCGGGAGGGGGTACAATGAGCAGTTCTTC; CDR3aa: CASSPRSGRGYNEQFF
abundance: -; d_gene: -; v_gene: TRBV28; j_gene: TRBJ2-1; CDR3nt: TGTGCCAGCAGTCCCCTCAGCGGGCAGAACAATGAGCAGTTCTTC; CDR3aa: CASSPLSGQNNEQFF